This paragraph covers one T cell receptor beta chain sequence. Before the COVID-19 pandemic, during about 2010-2019, CD4+ T cells were taken from unexposed donors. This entry is derived from a study of CD4 T cells in relation to SARS-CoV-2 and coronaviruses. TCRdb's copy holds only in-frame clones and misses some; the assay was immunoSEQ multiplex PCR. There are approximately 59,000 clones in the sample; about 89% occur only once, and 1.6% lies in the top ten. Sequences were obtained from memory CD4+ T cells from PBMCs. The TCR was taken from a human donor in good health.

The CDR3, as DNA: TGTGCCAGCACCTTTATAGGGCGGCCTAGCGGGAGACGCGATGAGCAGTTCTTC. Amino acids: CASTFIGRPSGRRDEQFF. The chain links TRBV28 to TRBJ2-1, with 10 bases fitting TRBD2. With V trimmed by 7 bases and J by 8 bases, 20 bases remained unmatched. Germline CDR1 is MDHEN and CDR2 is SYDVKM. The CDR3 has 18 residues.